This T cell receptor beta chain was recorded in a study of regulatory T cells in long-lasting Graves disease. As for the study in general: The antithyroid drugs taken by newly diagnosed Graves' patients had been used for under 3 months.

iRepertoire HTBI primers and Arm-PCR of CDR3 regions built TCR beta libraries. Original handling: The samples included around 64 TRBV and about 13 TRBJ segments. Each CDR3 protein gets one entry after TCRdb re-called the multiplex PCR reads with MiXCR. TCRdb's processing, not the authors', yielded these V and J calls. This sample has 300,000 to 450,000 distinct CDR3 sequences, with around 15% found just once. The CDR3 has 15 amino acids. Trimming took 5 bases from V and 0 from J, leaving 11 bases between them. In this sample, this clonotype turned up many times. Its antigen is undetermined. Study results and limitations: Favored usage of TRBV28, TRBJ1-2 and TRBJ2-5 was recorded in persistent disease. It was possible that the small sample size reduced accuracy.

As for time point: newly diagnosed GD, antithyroid drugs for less than 3 months. TCR sequences were obtained from RNA taken from PBMCs. This chain connects TRBV12-3 or TRBV12-4 to TRBJ2-4; unclear D gene. The sequence derives from a female donor with Graves disease. Material: peripheral blood mononuclear cells (PBMCs), obtained at new diagnosis, from a patient treated with antithyroid drugs. The CDR3: CASSPPLLAKNIQYF. CDR3 in DNA: TGTGCCAGCAGTCCCCCCCTCCTAGCCAAAAACATTCAGTACTTC.